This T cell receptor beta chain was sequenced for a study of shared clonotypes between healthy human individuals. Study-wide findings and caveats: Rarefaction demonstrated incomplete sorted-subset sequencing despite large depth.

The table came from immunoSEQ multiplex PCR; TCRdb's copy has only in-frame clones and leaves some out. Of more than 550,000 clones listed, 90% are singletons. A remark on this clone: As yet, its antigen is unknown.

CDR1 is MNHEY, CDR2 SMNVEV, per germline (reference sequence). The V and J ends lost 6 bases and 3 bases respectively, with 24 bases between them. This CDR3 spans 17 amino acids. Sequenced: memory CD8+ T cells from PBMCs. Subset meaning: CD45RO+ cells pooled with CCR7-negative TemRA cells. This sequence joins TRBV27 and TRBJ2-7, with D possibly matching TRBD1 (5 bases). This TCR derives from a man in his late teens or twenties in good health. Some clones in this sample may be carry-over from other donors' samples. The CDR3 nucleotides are TGTGCCAGCAGCCCGGACATACAGACAGACCAGTACTACGAGCAGTACTTC. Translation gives CASSPDIQTDQYYEQYF.